This TCR beta chain was documented in a study of control samples from healthy donors and cancer patients. The data were produced by immunoSEQ multiplex PCR, yet TCRdb's version contains in-frame clones alone and is incomplete. The table records under 140,000 clones, around 87% of them present only once. The sample was PBMCs. The sequence derives from a woman aged 55 to 70 with lung cancer.

The CDR3 spells CASSPLGQGGNEKLFF. CDR3 coding DNA: TGTGCCAGCAGCCCCTTGGGACAGGGAGGAAATGAAAAACTGTTTTTT. V is TRBV28 and J is TRBJ1-4; 9 positions agree with TRBD1. Germline V gene data show CDR1 as MDHEN and CDR2 as SYDVKM. The CDR3 length is 16 residues. V lost 6 bases, J lost 5 bases, and 10 bases stayed unmatched. The entire variable domain, with the rest obtained from reference TRBV28 and TRBJ1-4, is as follows: DVKVTQSSRYLVKRTGEKVFLECVQDMDHENMFWYRQDPGLGLRLIYFSYDVKMKEKGDIPEGYSVSREKKERFSLILESASTNQTSMYLCASSPLGQGGNEKLFFGSGTQLSVL.